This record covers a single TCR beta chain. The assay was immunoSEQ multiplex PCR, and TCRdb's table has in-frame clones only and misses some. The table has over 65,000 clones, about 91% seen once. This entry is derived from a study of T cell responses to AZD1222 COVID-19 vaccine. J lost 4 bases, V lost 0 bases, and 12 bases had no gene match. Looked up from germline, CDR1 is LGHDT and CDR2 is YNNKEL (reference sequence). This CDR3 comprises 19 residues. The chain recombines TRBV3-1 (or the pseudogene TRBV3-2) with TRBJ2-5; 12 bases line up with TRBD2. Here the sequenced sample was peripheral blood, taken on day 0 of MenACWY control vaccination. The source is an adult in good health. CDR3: CASSQDGTSGGNWVETQYF. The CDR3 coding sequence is TGTGCCAGCAGCCAAGACGGCACTAGCGGGGGGAACTGGGTAGAGACCCAGTACTTC.